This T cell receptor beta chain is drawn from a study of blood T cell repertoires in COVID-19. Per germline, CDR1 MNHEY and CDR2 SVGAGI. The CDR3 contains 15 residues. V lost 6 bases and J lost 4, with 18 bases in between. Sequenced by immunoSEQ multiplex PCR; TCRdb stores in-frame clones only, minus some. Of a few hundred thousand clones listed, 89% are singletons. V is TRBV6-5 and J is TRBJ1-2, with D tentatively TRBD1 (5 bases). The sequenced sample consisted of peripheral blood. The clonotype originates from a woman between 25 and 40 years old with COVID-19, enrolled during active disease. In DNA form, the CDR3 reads TGTGCCAGCAGGTATACAGGAATAGCGGGCTATGGCTACACCTTC. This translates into CASRYTGIAGYGYTF.